This TCR beta chain comes out of a study of shared clonotypes between healthy human individuals. The sample holds one count of this clone. Antigen: not known. Per the authors' pipeline: ImmunoSEQ supplied junction-only sequences lacking quality scores, so filtering was different. Libraries were prepared by immunoSEQ multiplex PCR; TCRdb keeps only in-frame clonotypes and omits some of them. V and J calls and clone size are copied from that table; D and trimming were computed from the DNA. The table shows over a million clones, with nearly 99% occurring only once. The V end was cut by 1 base, the J end by 1 base, with 5 bases between. Germline V gives CDR1 SGHKS, CDR2 YYEKEE (reference sequence). The CDR3 is 13 amino acids. Points from the study as a whole: Sorted-subset sequencing, rarefaction showed, was incomplete despite large depth. Only blood was sampled, and tissue TCR repertoires likely differ from blood ones.

The source is a man aged 25-40 years in good health. The source material was naive CD4+ T cells sorted from blood. The subset: CD45RA+ positively selected. The chain uses TRBV5-5 and TRBJ1-1; no clear D gene. The CDR3 DNA follows: TGTGCCAGCAGCTTGCCCACGAACACTGAAGCTTTCTTT. This encodes CASSLPTNTEAFF.